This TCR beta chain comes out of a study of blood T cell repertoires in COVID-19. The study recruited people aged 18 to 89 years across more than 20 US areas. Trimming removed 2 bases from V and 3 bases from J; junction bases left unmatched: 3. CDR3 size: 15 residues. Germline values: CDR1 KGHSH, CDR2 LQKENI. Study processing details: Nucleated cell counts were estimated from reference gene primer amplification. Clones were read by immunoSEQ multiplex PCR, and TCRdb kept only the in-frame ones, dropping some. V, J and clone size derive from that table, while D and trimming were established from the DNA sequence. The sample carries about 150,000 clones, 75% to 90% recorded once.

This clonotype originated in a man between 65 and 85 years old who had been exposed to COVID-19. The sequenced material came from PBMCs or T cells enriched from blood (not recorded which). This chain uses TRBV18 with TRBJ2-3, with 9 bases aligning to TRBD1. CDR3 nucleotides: TGTGCCAGCTCACCAGGGACAGGGAGGACAGATACGCAGTATTTT. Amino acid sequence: CASSPGTGRTDTQYF.